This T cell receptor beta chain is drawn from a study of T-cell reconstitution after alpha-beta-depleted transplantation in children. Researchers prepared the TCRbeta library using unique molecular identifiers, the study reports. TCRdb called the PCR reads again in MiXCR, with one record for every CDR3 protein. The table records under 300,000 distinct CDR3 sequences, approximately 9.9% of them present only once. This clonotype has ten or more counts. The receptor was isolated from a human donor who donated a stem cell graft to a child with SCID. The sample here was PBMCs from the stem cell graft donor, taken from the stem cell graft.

CDR3 protein: CASLGTATNYGYTF. The DNA of the CDR3 is TGTGCCAGCCTAGGGACAGCCACTAACTATGGCTACACCTTC. This chain connects TRBV6-5 to TRBJ1-2; 7 bases match TRBD1. CDR1 is MNHEY and CDR2 is SVGAGI in the germline V gene. The CDR3 extends over 14 amino acids. Trimming at V came to 8 bases and at J to 0 bases, leaving 6 bases not matched to a gene.